The 20 T cell receptor beta chains given below trace back to one sample, sequenced in a study of blood T cell repertoires in COVID-19. Some clones are missing from TCRdb's copy, which holds only in-frame ones; the method was immunoSEQ multiplex PCR. Of about 190,000 clones listed, about 88% are singletons. Sequencing was carried out using PBMCs or T cells enriched from blood (not recorded which). Receptors originate from a woman in her twenties or thirties who had recovered from COVID-19.

This clone was seen just once. The rearrangement links TRBV7-8 to TRBJ2-7; 7 bases agree with TRBD1. The CDR3 loop spans 18 amino acids. V was pared by 3 bases and J by 0 bases, with 14 bases of the junction left unmatched. Germline-derived CDR1 and CDR2 are SGHVS and FQNEAQ. The CDR3 DNA follows: TGTGCCAGCAGCTTGGGTTTTGCCGGGACAGTTTTCTCCTACGAGCAGTACGTC. Encoded protein: CASSLGFAGTVFSYEQYV.

To note about this clone: The junction shows a germline mismatch at one end, possibly a read error. The chain combines TRBV7-7 with TRBJ2-5; tentatively, D is TRBD2 (6 bases). The CDR3 runs to 15 residues. Germline lookup yields CDR1 SSHAT and CDR2 FNYEAQ (reference sequence). The CDR3: CASSSAGLRQETQYF. In nucleotides, the CDR3 is TGTGCTAGCAGCTCGGCGGGGCTAAGACAAGAGACCCAGTACTTC.

This chain links TRBV16 with TRBJ1-5; D is undetermined. V gave up 4 bases and J gave up 7 bases, with 11 bases separating them. CDR1 KGHSY and CDR2 FQNENV come from the germline V gene. The length of the CDR3 is 13 residues. This chain's CDR3 is CASSPTNTQPQHF. As DNA, the CDR3 is TGTGCCAGCAGCCCAACCAACACCCAGCCCCAGCATTTT.

The chain has TRBV11-3 and TRBJ1-2, with TRBD1 matching 7 bases. The CDR3 consists of 14 residues. Trimming cost V 1 base and J 13 bases; bases outside gene matches: 12. Per the germline V gene, CDR1 is SGHNT and CDR2 is YENEEA. As DNA, the CDR3 is TGTGCCAGCAGCTTAGGGGACAGACAGGGCAGCTGCACCTTC. Translation: CASSLGDRQGSCTF.

The chain has TRBV11-2 and TRBJ1-1; D is perhaps TRBD1 (6 bases). Germline V CDR1 and CDR2: SGHAT, FQNNGV. The CDR3 contains 15 residues. V lost 1 base, J lost 1 base, and 10 bases lay in between. In DNA, the CDR3 is TGTGCCAGCAGCTTAGGGCCCAGGGGGAACACTGAAGCTTTCTTT. Translating it yields CASSLGPRGNTEAFF.

Note on this clone: This same CDR3 is encoded by further DNA sequences in the sample. This sequence joins TRBV7-2 and TRBJ1-1; TRBD1 might be the D (5 bases). The CDR3 loop spans 15 amino acids. The V end was cut by 1 base, the J end by 4 bases, with 13 bases between. CDR1 is SGHTA, CDR2 FQGNSA, per germline. This chain's CDR3 is CASSLDLGGGTEAFF. The CDR3 DNA reads TGTGCCAGCAGCTTAGACCTGGGGGGGGGCACTGAAGCTTTCTTT.

The chain uses TRBV10-3 and TRBJ1-5, with a tentative D call TRBD1 (5 bases). The CDR3 has 14 amino acids. CDR1 is ENHRY, CDR2 SYGVKD, per germline. V was cut by 4 bases and J by 4 bases, with 11 bases left in between. The CDR3 DNA sequence: TGTGCCATCAGTGCTGGCAGGGAAAATCAGCCCCAGCATTTT. Encoded protein: CAISAGRENQPQHF.

DNA for the CDR3: TGTGCCAGCAGTTTAACCCCAGGAGGGCTGGTTTATGGCTACACCTTC. This translates into CASSLTPGGLVYGYTF. V usage is TRBV28 and J usage is TRBJ1-2; no reliable D call. Trimming shortened V by 2 bases and J by 5 bases, and 18 bases separated the two germline ends. This CDR3 spans 16 amino acids. CDR1 is MDHEN, CDR2 SYDVKM, per germline.

This clone has a handful of counts. The chain employs TRBV6-5 and TRBJ2-7; the match to TRBD2 covers 9 bases. This CDR3 comprises 14 residues. The germline V gene encodes CDR1 MNHEY and CDR2 SVGAGI. V shed 6 bases and J 6 bases; nucleotides not matched to a gene: 9. CDR3 amino acids: CASRVSGRIPEQYF. For the CDR3, the DNA is TGTGCCAGCAGGGTAAGCGGGAGGATCCCCGAGCAGTACTTC.

This chain links TRBV15 with TRBJ2-4; TRBD2 matches 8 bases. Losses at the gene ends were 3 bases for V and 1 base for J; bases not matched to a gene: 11. The CDR3 is 18 amino acids. Per the germline V gene, CDR1 is LNHNV and CDR2 is YYDKDF (reference sequence). The CDR3 DNA is TGTGCCACCAGCAGGCAGGGGACCCGCGGGGGGGCCAAAAACATTCAGTACTTC. Amino acids: CATSRQGTRGGAKNIQYF.

The chain links TRBV5-8 to TRBJ2-1; D uncertain. CDR3 length: 14 residues. V was shortened by 0 bases and J by 2 bases, with 6 bases between the two germline ends. Germline CDR1 is SGHTS and CDR2 is YDEGEE. CDR3 sequence (DNA): TGTGCCAGCAGCTTGGTTACAGCCTACAATGAGCAGTTCTTC. It codes for CASSLVTAYNEQFF.

The chain joins TRBV19 to TRBJ1-5, with a weak D call TRBD1 (6 bases). In germline, CDR1 is LNHDA, CDR2 SQIVND (reference sequence). Trimming pared 5 bases from V and 7 bases from J, leaving 18 bases between. CDR3 length: 15 amino acids. Written as DNA, the CDR3 is TGTGCCAGTAGTCCTCCCGGGGGGGCAGAACAGCCCCAGCATTTT. Amino acid sequence: CASSPPGGAEQPQHF.

The chain recombines TRBV19 with TRBJ1-1; unclear D gene. The CDR3 covers 15 residues. Trimming removed 1 base from V and 0 bases from J, with 9 bases in between. The germline V gene has CDR1 LNHDA and CDR2 SQIVND (reference sequence). CDR3 coding DNA: TGTGCCAGTAGTATAGTTGCAGATTTGAACACTGAAGCTTTCTTT. Protein sequence: CASSIVADLNTEAFF.

This chain joins TRBV7-3 and TRBJ2-1; 11 bases line up with TRBD2. J gave up 6 bases and V 1 base, and 2 bases lay outside the gene matches. The CDR3 contains 15 residues. CDR1 and CDR2 from the germline V gene are SGHTA and FQGTGA. This CDR3 is CASSLKLAGVNEQFF. CDR3 sequence (DNA): TGTGCCAGCAGCTTAAAACTAGCGGGAGTCAATGAGCAGTTCTTC. Full variable domain (remainder filled in from reference TRBV7-3 and TRBJ2-1): GAGVSQTPSNKVTEKGKYVELRCDPISGHTALYWYRQSLGQGPEFLIYFQGTGAADDSGLPNDRFFAVRPEGSVSTLKIQRTERGDSAVYLCASSLKLAGVNEQFFGPGTRLTVL.

The chain recombines TRBV7-2 with TRBJ2-7; 11 bases agree with TRBD2. This CDR3 has 17 amino acids. Germline trimming cut 1 base from V and 4 bases from J; bases unmatched to any gene: 9. Germline assignment: CDR1 SGHTA and CDR2 FQGNSA. The CDR3 nucleotides read TGTGCCAGCAGCTTAGTAGCGGGAGGGCCTTTGGGGTACGAGCAGTACTTC. Its translation is CASSLVAGGPLGYEQYF.

V and J are TRBV28 and TRBJ1-2, with unresolved D. The germline V and J ends were trimmed by 5 bases and 4 bases, with 11 bases remaining between them. Germline V lookup: CDR1 MDHEN, CDR2 SYDVKM. This CDR3 region has 13 residues. Here the CDR3 reads CASSLSSSYGYTF. CDR3 DNA sequence: TGTGCCAGCAGTCTCAGTTCTAGCTATGGCTACACCTTC.

V gene TRBV4-1 combines with J gene TRBJ2-7, with D possibly matching TRBD1 (6 bases). The germline V gene has CDR1 MGHRA and CDR2 YSYEKL. The CDR3 sequence is 13 residues long. V was shortened by 3 bases and J by 7 bases, with 13 bases between the two germline ends. CDR3 loop: CASSHNTGQEQYF. CDR3 DNA: TGCGCCAGCAGCCACAATACAGGGCAAGAGCAGTACTTC.

This rearrangement joins TRBV10-3 to TRBJ1-4; unclear D gene. CDR1 is ENHRY and CDR2 is SYGVKD in the germline V gene. The CDR3 has 14 amino acids. V was clipped by 10 bases and J by 5 bases, with 17 bases between them. CDR3 nucleotides: TGTGCCACCAATGGAGGTACAGAAAATGAAAAACTGTTTTTT. Residues: CATNGGTENEKLFF.

V and J are TRBV7-2 and TRBJ1-4; 8 positions agree with TRBD1. The V segment lost 4 bases and the J segment 7 bases; nucleotides outside the gene matches: 8. Germline assignment: CDR1 SGHTA and CDR2 FQGNSA. This CDR3 comprises 15 residues. Written as DNA, the CDR3 is TGTGCCAGCAGCTCTCCCGGACAGGGCGGTGAAAAACTGTTTTTT. Protein sequence: CASSSPGQGGEKLFF.

This sequence joins TRBV27 and TRBJ2-1, with a tentative D call TRBD2 (5 bases). Germline V gene data show CDR1 as MNHEY and CDR2 as SMNVEV (reference sequence). CDR3 length: 13 residues. V lost 6 bases and J 6 bases, leaving 12 bases between the germline ends. The CDR3 DNA follows: TGTGCCAGCAGGCCTTTCACTAGCAATGAGCAGTTCTTC. This translates into CASRPFTSNEQFF.